Given below is one T cell receptor beta chain in context. This specimen belongs to a study of blood T cell repertoires in COVID-19. At the level of the study: Sources were T cells, B-cell-depleted T cells, or PBMCs; the material itself was cDNA or gDNA.

Profiling relied on immunoSEQ multiplex PCR, and the TCRdb table lists in-frame clones only, not all of them. This table holds 430,000 or so clones, roughly 90% found once. The material sequenced was peripheral blood. The source of this sequence is a man aged 18 to 30 with COVID-19, enrolled during active disease.

The CDR3 region is CASSSSGTGVYEQYF. The CDR3 bases are TGTGCCAGCAGCTCCTCCGGGACAGGGGTTTACGAGCAGTACTTC. V and J are TRBV13 and TRBJ2-7, with 10 nucleotides matching TRBD1. V trimming: 4 bases; J trimming: 4 bases; junction bases outside the gene matches: 7. Germline CDR1 is PRHDT and CDR2 is FYEKMQ (reference sequence). The CDR3 covers 15 residues. Full variable domain (rest looked up from reference TRBV13 and TRBJ2-7): AAGVIQSPRHLIKEKRETATLKCYPIPRHDTVYWYQQGPGQDPQFLISFYEKMQSDKGSIPDRFSAQQFSDYHSELNMSSLELGDSALYFCASSSSGTGVYEQYFGPGTRLTVT.